Below, 19 T cell receptor beta chains from the same sample are listed, as sequenced in a study of cytomegalovirus exposure and HLA in healthy donors. PCR used 60 Vbeta primers and 13 Jbeta primers. TCRdb's copy holds only in-frame clones and misses some; the assay was immunoSEQ multiplex PCR. The sample includes a few hundred thousand clones, about 74% seen only once; the top ten take 1.5% to 2%. Sequencing was done on a sample of PBMCs. The receptor source for this set is a woman aged 25 to 39 in good health and CMV-seronegative.

The rearrangement uses TRBV4-2 and TRBJ2-1; 8 bases agree with TRBD2. CDR1 is LGHNA, CDR2 YNFKEQ, per germline. This CDR3 comprises 17 residues. Unmatched junction bases numbered 9, after V lost 1 base and J lost 4 bases. The CDR3 coding sequence is TGTGCCAGCAGCCAAGGCCCGGGGGGGGGCCTTTACAATGAGCAGTTCTTC. It translates to CASSQGPGGGLYNEQFF.

The V gene is TRBV5-1, the J gene TRBJ2-5; TRBD1 matches at 10 bases. Trimming removed 4 bases from V and 2 bases from J; junction bases left unmatched: 8. This CDR3 has 16 residues. Germline CDR1 is SGHRS and CDR2 is YFSETQ. The CDR3, as DNA: TGCGCCAGCAGCAAGGAGGACAGGGGGGGACAAGAGACCCAGTACTTC. This gives the protein CASSKEDRGGQETQYF.

The chain carries TRBV11-2 and TRBJ2-7; D unclear. V lost 1 base to trimming and J lost 7 bases, with 5 bases between them. The CDR3 is 11 amino acids. CDR1 is SGHAT and CDR2 is FQNNGV in the germline V gene. Written as DNA, the CDR3 is TGTGCCAGCAGCTTAGGGCAAGAGCAGTACTTC. It yields the protein CASSLGQEQYF.

This clone was found a few times. V and J are TRBV5-1 and TRBJ1-4, with 9 bases lining up with TRBD1. Germline V CDR1 and CDR2: SGHRS, YFSETQ. The CDR3 spans 15 residues. V lost 1 base and J lost 7; bases outside the gene matches: 5. The CDR3 spells CASSLMGQGSEKLFF. CDR3 DNA sequence: TGCGCCAGCAGCTTGATGGGACAGGGCAGTGAAAAACTGTTTTTT.

The chain recombines TRBV6-5 with TRBJ1-5; D gene ambiguous. Germline values: CDR1 MNHEY, CDR2 SVGAGI. The CDR3 has 14 residues. The germline V and J ends were trimmed by 2 bases and 9 bases, with 14 bases remaining between them. CDR3 in amino acids: CASSYDSQRGPQHF. The CDR3 region has the DNA TGTGCCAGCAGTTACGACTCTCAACGAGGGCCCCAGCATTTT.

This rearrangement joins TRBV9 to TRBJ2-7; TRBD1 matches at 8 bases. Trimming removed 4 bases from V and 3 bases from J; junction bases left unmatched: 6. From germline, CDR1 is SGDLS and CDR2 YYNGEE. The CDR3 has 14 amino acids. The CDR3 region is CASSLIGTGYEQYF. DNA of the CDR3: TGTGCCAGCAGCCTAATCGGGACAGGCTACGAGCAGTACTTC.

V usage is TRBV9 and J usage is TRBJ2-5, with 10 positions matching TRBD2. Germline CDR1 is SGDLS and CDR2 is YYNGEE. Trimming removed 4 bases from V and 5 bases from J; junction bases left unmatched: 11. CDR3 size: 16 residues. For the CDR3, the DNA is TGTGCCAGCAGCCCCCTGAGCGGGAGGGGCGGGGAGACCCAGTACTTC. Amino acids: CASSPLSGRGGETQYF.

As regards this clone: At one end, the junction sequence differs from germline, possibly due to a read error. V gene TRBV7-9 combines with J gene TRBJ2-2, with TRBD1 identical over 8 bases. CDR1 is SEHNR, CDR2 FQNEAQ, per germline (reference sequence). This CDR3 has 14 amino acids. The CDR3 reads CSSSKTGGTGELFF. CDR3 in DNA: TGTTCCAGCAGCAAAACAGGGGGCACCGGGGAGCTGTTTTTT.

The chain carries TRBV2 and TRBJ2-6, with TRBD2 as a possible D gene (5 bases). Between the trimmed V and J ends, which lost 4 bases and 2 bases, there was a span of 9 bases. This CDR3 spans 15 amino acids. The germline V gene has CDR1 SNHLY and CDR2 FYNNEI. CDR3 protein: CASSGPGTGANVLTF. The CDR3 nucleotides read TGTGCCAGCAGTGGGCCCGGGACTGGGGCCAACGTCCTGACTTTC.

CDR3 in amino acids: CASSQKRDEQYF. The CDR3 DNA sequence: TGTGCCAGCAGCCAGAAGAGGGACGAGCAGTACTTC. The chain has TRBV6-5 and TRBJ2-7; D possibly corresponds to TRBD2 (5 bases). Deletions cut 6 bases from V and 5 bases from J, with 11 bases between. The CDR3 consists of 12 residues. In germline, CDR1 is MNHEY, CDR2 SVGAGI.

This chain joins TRBV15 and TRBJ2-7; the D gene is possibly TRBD1 (6 bases). From germline, CDR1 is LNHNV and CDR2 YYDKDF (reference sequence). This CDR3 has 13 amino acids. Trimming took 6 bases from V and 3 from J, leaving 12 bases between them. The CDR3 here is CATRRDTSYEQYF. CDR3 DNA: TGTGCCACCAGGAGGGACACCAGCTACGAGCAGTACTTC.

As for this clone: Compared with germline, one end of the junction differs, possibly owing to a read error. The chain links TRBV19 to TRBJ1-5; TRBD1 agrees at 10 bases. In germline, CDR1 is LNHDA, CDR2 SQIVND (reference sequence). The CDR3 length is 17 residues. CDR3 nucleotides: TGTGTCAGTAGACTAAATGCCCGGGACAGGGGTTATCAGCCCCAGCATTTT. Amino acids: CVSRLNARDRGYQPQHF.

V and J are TRBV2 and TRBJ2-7, with 10 bases lining up with TRBD2. Germline CDR1 reads SNHLY; CDR2 reads FYNNEI. The CDR3 runs to 14 residues. V lost 8 bases, J lost 3 bases, and 7 bases stayed unmatched. For the CDR3, the DNA is TGTGCCAGCGCAATAGCGGGAGGTTTCTACGAGCAGTACTTC. Protein product: CASAIAGGFYEQYF.

This rearrangement joins TRBV7-9 to TRBJ2-7; tentative D call: TRBD1 (5 bases). Germline V gene sequence: CDR1 SEHNR, CDR2 FQNEAQ (reference sequence). V was cut by 2 bases and J by 1 base, with 9 bases left in between. The CDR3 runs to 14 residues. The CDR3 bases are TGTGCCAGCAGCTTAACAGGCACTTCCTACGAGCAGTACTTC. Its translation: CASSLTGTSYEQYF.

In this sample, this clone turned up a few times. The chain couples TRBV5-1 to TRBJ2-1; 7 bases agree with TRBD1. Germline trimming cut 5 bases from V and 5 bases from J; bases unmatched to any gene: 10. This CDR3 region has 15 residues. CDR1 is SGHRS and CDR2 is YFSETQ in the germline V gene. The CDR3 loop reads CASREIQGNNNEQFF. CDR3 bases: TGCGCCAGCAGGGAGATACAGGGGAATAACAATGAGCAGTTCTTC.

The chain couples TRBV6-1 to TRBJ2-7, with 13 positions matching TRBD2. V was pared by 3 bases and J by 0 bases, with 5 bases of the junction left unmatched. The length of the CDR3 is 17 residues. From germline, CDR1 is MNHNS and CDR2 SASEGT. CDR3 loop: CASSDPGLAGTSYEQYF. The CDR3 region has the DNA TGTGCCAGCAGTGACCCGGGACTAGCGGGGACCTCCTACGAGCAGTACTTC.

The rearrangement uses TRBV11-2 and TRBJ1-1; 11 nucleotides agree with TRBD1. This CDR3 is built from 18 residues. From germline, CDR1 is SGHAT and CDR2 FQNNGV. The V segment lost 2 bases and the J segment 4 bases; nucleotides outside the gene matches: 12. The CDR3 DNA is TGTGCCAGCAGCTTACGACGGACAGGGGGCAGGCCAAGCACTGAAGCTTTCTTT. It translates to CASSLRRTGGRPSTEAFF.

The V gene is TRBV2, the J gene TRBJ2-7, with 10 nucleotides matching TRBD1. The CDR3 sequence is 15 residues long. J lost 3 bases, V lost 2 bases, and 4 bases had no gene match. Germline values: CDR1 SNHLY, CDR2 FYNNEI. DNA of the CDR3: TGTGCCAGCAGTGAAATGGGACAGGGGATCTACGAGCAGTACTTC. It is translated as CASSEMGQGIYEQYF.

The chain combines TRBV6-1 with TRBJ2-4, with TRBD1 as a possible D gene (6 bases). Germline V gene sequence: CDR1 MNHNS, CDR2 SASEGT. This CDR3 comprises 15 residues. Trimming left V 4 bases short and J 0 bases short, with 10 bases between. The CDR3 loop reads CASSAGTIAKNIQYF. In nucleotides, the CDR3 is TGTGCCAGCAGTGCTGGGACAATAGCCAAAAACATTCAGTACTTC.